This T cell receptor beta chain comes out of a study of blood T cell repertoires in COVID-19 (dated by TCRdb to the early 2020s). Regarding the study in general: Samples from collaborators originated in the United States, Italy and Spain and spanned both the acute and convalescent phases of COVID-19. A freely available public database, intended as a resource for researchers studying the immune response to SARS-CoV-2, is where the repertoires were released. HLA class I and class II types, where available, came from metadata supplied by the sample provider rather than from assay-based typing. Subjects who had been exposed to COVID-19, were actively infected with it, or had recovered from it provided the deeply sampled blood TCRbeta repertoires that made up the dataset. The samples were drawn from two sources: the first 160 participants of the ongoing ImmuneRACE study, and 950 to 1,500 subjects contributed by 6 global collaborators. Nearly every sample came with metadata listing a de-identified subject ID, COVID-19 status, age in years and sex. The material from the prospective study consisted of cDNA or gDNA derived from T cells, B-cell-depleted T cells, or PBMCs.

General findings and caveats noted by the study authors: The amount of clinical and demographic metadata varied by source and participant and was provided uncurated.

In Seattle, one collaborating source enrolled patients while the infection was active and tracked those patients longitudinally over the course of disease. Collaborating institutions collected whole blood in K2EDTA tubes following their own protocols. For TCRbeta analysis, collaborator samples were shipped as frozen whole blood, as isolated PBMCs, or as DNA extracted from either sample type. On this clone: Its specific antigen is unknown. The sample holds no much larger clone one base away, and base qualities are not on file.

TCRbeta CDR3 regions were amplified from genomic DNA using the immunoSEQ Assay, a bias-controlled multiplex PCR. In the source study's methods: The number of nucleated cells in each sample was estimated from the amplification of reference gene primers within the assay. To quantify the absolute abundance of each unique TCRbeta CDR3 rearrangement, sequence reads were collapsed and filtered. For each sample, productive Simpson clonality was calculated by taking the square root of Simpson's diversity index across productive rearrangements. TCRdb limited this immuneACCESS table to in-frame rearrangements with V and J called. A share of clones is missing; checked studies link under half to unresolved V genes, and the rest is unexplained. The V and J calls and clone size come from that table; D and trimming were worked out from the DNA. The sample data list about 120,000 clones, and 90% of these were observed just once. About 3.8% of the sample rests with the top ten.

There are 16 amino acids in the CDR3, from cysteine to phenylalanine inclusive. Only the CDR3 part of the read is kept: 48 bases, read in frame from the first base. Trimming costs V 5 bases and J 0 bases, and their ends lie 16 bases apart. As encoded in the germline V gene, CDR1 is SGHVS while CDR2 is FQNEAQ. The sequence was obtained from a woman aged 55-70 years with COVID-19, enrolled during active disease. The rearranged chain carries TRBV7-8 and TRBJ1-1; possibly the D gene is TRBD1, per 6 matching bases. Sequenced input: peripheral blood. The nucleotide sequence reads TGTGCCAGCAGCCGAAGCAGGGGACGCATGAACACTGAAGCTTTCTTT. Translated, this is CASSRSRGRMNTEAFF.